These 30 T cell receptor beta chains originate from one sample sequenced in a study of T cells expressing NK-cell markers. TCRdb reprocessed the 5' RACE reads and reports one entry per CDR3 protein, with no DNA. The sample data list about 390,000 distinct CDR3 sequences. Sequences were obtained from blood T cells: a sorted CD56 or NKG2C T cell subset, CD4+ or CD8+ T cells, or bulk PBMC T cells (not recorded which). Receptor source: a woman aged 50 to 65 in good health.

The gene calls are TRBV7-2 and TRBJ2-3; TCRdb designates TRBD2, a call that cannot be tested without DNA. The CDR3 spans 16 residues. Germline-derived CDR1 and CDR2 are SGHTA and FQGNSA. The CDR3: CASSSFLAVSTDTQYF.

This chain joins TRBV29-1 and TRBJ1-4; TCRdb returns TRBD1, unconfirmable since there is no DNA. CDR1 and CDR2 from the germline V gene are SQVTM and ANQGSEA. The CDR3 consists of 13 residues. The CDR3 spells CSVEGTGLEKLFF.

V and J are TRBV12-3 or TRBV12-4 and TRBJ2-5; TCRdb's assignment of TRBD1 cannot be checked, as there is no DNA. The CDR3 length is 15 residues. CDR3 sequence: CASSPAGTTGETQYF.

The chain has TRBV29-1 and TRBJ1-2; TCRdb indicates TRBD1, and absent DNA this call remains unverified. The CDR3 extends over 14 amino acids. Germline V gene data show CDR1 as SQVTM and CDR2 as ANQGSEA. The CDR3 is CSVEDPDRDYGYTF.

V and J are TRBV24-1 and TRBJ1-4; TCRdb designates TRBD1, a call that cannot be tested without DNA. Germline V CDR1 and CDR2: KGHDR, SFDVKD. The CDR3 has 17 amino acids. The CDR3 protein is CATSDLPGTGWNEKLFF.

The genes are TRBV5-6 and TRBJ2-1; TCRdb outputs TRBD1, but without DNA this stays unchecked. Germline loops: CDR1 SGHDT, CDR2 YYEEEE. The CDR3 runs to 11 residues. The CDR3: CASSFDSVEFF.

The V call is TRBV29-1, the J call TRBJ1-2; TCRdb designates TRBD1, a call that cannot be tested without DNA. Germline loops: CDR1 SQVTM, CDR2 ANQGSEA. CDR3 length: 15 residues. Here the CDR3 reads CSVEDQEQGRYGYTF.

CDR3: CASSQRTGMNTEAFF. The genes are TRBV14 and TRBJ1-1. The CDR3 loop spans 15 amino acids. The germline V gene has CDR1 SGHDN and CDR2 FVKESK.

This chain joins TRBV29-1 and TRBJ1-5. The CDR3 spans 13 residues. CDR1 SQVTM and CDR2 ANQGSEA come from the germline V gene. The CDR3 protein is CSVVLNSNQPQHF. Full variable domain (rest looked up from reference TRBV29-1 and TRBJ1-5): SAVISQKPSRDICQRGTSLTIQCQVDSQVTMMFWYRQQPGQSLTLIATANQGSEATYESGFVIDKFPISRPNLTFSTLTVSNMSPEDSSIYLCSVVLNSNQPQHFGDGTRLSIL.

The chain has TRBV12-3 or TRBV12-4 and TRBJ2-1; as DNA is missing, the TRBD2 call by TCRdb cannot be tested. The CDR3 totals 15 residues. The CDR3 protein is CASRIGTSGAGEQFF.

The CDR3 here is CSAQEGLNTEAFF. This chain joins TRBV20-1 and TRBJ1-1. Per germline, CDR1 DFQATT and CDR2 SNEGSKA (reference sequence). The CDR3 spans 13 residues.

The chain has TRBV7-6 and TRBJ2-1; lacking DNA, the TRBD2 call made by TCRdb goes unchecked. CDR3 size: 15 residues. CDR1 SGHVS and CDR2 FNYEAQ come from the germline V gene. The CDR3 is CASSSWGGAGNEQFF.

The J gene is TRBJ2-3, the V gene TRBV5-1; the TRBD2 assignment by TCRdb is unverifiable without DNA. CDR1 is SGHRS, CDR2 YFSETQ, per germline. CDR3 length: 17 amino acids. CDR3 region: CASSLGGSGRGTDTQYF. The entire variable domain, with the rest obtained from reference TRBV5-1 and TRBJ2-3, is as follows: KAGVTQTPRYLIKTRGQQVTLSCSPISGHRSVSWYQQTPGQGLQFLFEYFSETQRNKGNFPGRFSGRQFSNSRSEMNVSTLELGDSALYLCASSLGGSGRGTDTQYFGPGTRLTVL.

The chain has TRBV28 and TRBJ2-7; as DNA is missing, the TRBD1 call by TCRdb cannot be tested. CDR3 length: 16 amino acids. Per the germline V gene, CDR1 is MDHEN and CDR2 is SYDVKM. CDR3: CASSPPSTRSSYEQYF.

The genes are TRBV12-3 or TRBV12-4 and TRBJ1-2. This CDR3 comprises 13 residues. CDR3 sequence: CASSFSSNYGYTF.

The chain combines TRBV7-2 with TRBJ1-5. CDR1 and CDR2 (germline): SGHTA, FQGNSA. The CDR3 runs to 16 residues. The CDR3: CASSLYGGFSNQPQHF.

V and J are TRBV20-1 and TRBJ2-7; the TCRdb call, TRBD2, lacks DNA for checking. Per germline, CDR1 DFQATT and CDR2 SNEGSKA (reference sequence). The CDR3 sequence is 14 residues long. CDR3 sequence: CSARRSSGDYEQYF.

The rearrangement joins TRBV27 to TRBJ2-7; with no DNA, the TCRdb D assignment of TRBD1 cannot be verified. Germline loops: CDR1 MNHEY, CDR2 SMNVEV (reference sequence). The CDR3 spans 13 residues. This CDR3 is CASTGTDSYEQYF.

This chain uses TRBV5-1 with TRBJ2-1; the D gene TCRdb calls, TRBD1, cannot be checked with no DNA. The CDR3 has 16 amino acids. Germline assignment: CDR1 SGHRS and CDR2 YFSETQ. The CDR3 loop is CASCRDCGPSGDEQFF.

This chain links TRBV21-1 with TRBJ2-7. TRBV21-1 counts as a pseudogene. The CDR3 has 12 amino acids. CDR3 residues: CASPEENYEQYF.

V gene TRBV12-3 or TRBV12-4 combines with J gene TRBJ2-1; the D gene TCRdb calls, TRBD2, cannot be checked with no DNA. The CDR3 is 15 amino acids. CDR3 amino acids: CASSTTSGRAHEQFF.

The J gene is TRBJ2-7, the V gene TRBV6-5. Germline values: CDR1 MNHEY, CDR2 SVGAGI. The CDR3 totals 11 residues. CDR3: CASSYGVQQYF.

The chain has TRBV5-1 and TRBJ2-5; TCRdb picks TRBD2, but there is no DNA to check that call. The germline gives CDR1 SGHRS, CDR2 YFSETQ. The CDR3 is made up of 14 amino acids. This chain's CDR3 is CASSKGLEGATQYF.

The chain recombines TRBV6-2 or TRBV6-3 with TRBJ2-1; without DNA, the TCRdb call of TRBD2 cannot be checked. CDR1 is MNHEY and CDR2 is SVGEGT in the germline V gene. CDR3 length: 16 residues. The CDR3: CASSRRLAGGPPVQFF.

The chain is built from TRBV5-1 and TRBJ2-7; TCRdb calls TRBD1, which cannot be checked without DNA. The germline V gene has CDR1 SGHRS and CDR2 YFSETQ. This CDR3 has 16 residues. CDR3 sequence reads: CASSRAPGTVAYEQYF. Together with reference TRBV5-1 and TRBJ2-7, the CDR3 gives the full variable domain: KAGVTQTPRYLIKTRGQQVTLSCSPISGHRSVSWYQQTPGQGLQFLFEYFSETQRNKGNFPGRFSGRQFSNSRSEMNVSTLELGDSALYLCASSRAPGTVAYEQYFGPGTRLTVT.

The rearrangement uses TRBV20-1 and TRBJ1-2. This CDR3 comprises 13 residues. CDR1 and CDR2 (germline): DFQATT, SNEGSKA (reference sequence). Here the CDR3 reads CSARDPKGLGYTF.

The chain couples TRBV27 to TRBJ2-1; TCRdb lists TRBD2, though no DNA is available to test this call. CDR1 and CDR2 from the germline V gene are MNHEY and SMNVEV (reference sequence). The CDR3 totals 14 residues. The chain's CDR3 is CATSPGLAANEQFF.

The chain carries TRBV19 and TRBJ1-6. Germline assignment: CDR1 LNHDA and CDR2 SQIVND (reference sequence). CDR3 size: 13 residues. This chain's CDR3 is CASSTLPFSPLHF.

The chain links TRBV5-1 to TRBJ2-7; TCRdb designates TRBD1, a call that cannot be tested without DNA. The CDR3 runs to 14 residues. Germline CDR1 is SGHRS and CDR2 is YFSETQ. The CDR3: CASSLQGISYEQYF.

This chain connects TRBV25-1 to TRBJ2-1; there is no DNA to check the TCRdb D call of TRBD2. The CDR3 has 17 amino acids. Germline V gives CDR1 MGHDK, CDR2 SYGVNS. The CDR3 loop is CASSEYTPGLAEAEQFF.